This T cell receptor (beta chain) was documented in a study of T cells after posttransplantation cyclophosphamide (dated by TCRdb to the mid-2010s). Regarding the study in general: Using TRB sequencing, the study followed how the T cell repertoire rebuilt after myeloablative bone marrow transplantation with posttransplantation cyclophosphamide given as GVHD prophylaxis. Antigen receptor sequencing was done on samples from 35 PTCy-treated patients and from under 20 related bone marrow donors of those patients. Blood from all 30 or so PTCy patients who had 1-year posttransplant specimens underwent TRB sequencing. In 3 patients, up to roughly 3 additional blood samples taken between 2 and 5.2 years after transplant also underwent TRB sequencing, as did pretransplant blood from 4 patients. TRA and TRB clonality were tightly correlated in 9 or 10 samples, so subsequent TCR analyses focused on TRB only. Public TRB sequences were compared against a database of over 3,600 sequences linked to responses to pathogens, tumor antigens, self-antigens and alloantigens.

The label giving this sample's treatment or condition can be read as: high-dose cyclophosphamide on days +3 and +4 as single-agent GVHD prophylaxis. For conditioning, the PTCy patients got busulfan and fludarabine, then a related or unrelated marrow graft, followed by cyclophosphamide on days +3 and +4. The PTCy-treated patients were enrolled in a prospective multi-institutional clinical trial. Peripheral blood and bone marrow mononuclear cells were isolated by Ficoll-Hypaque density centrifugation and were cryopreserved. FACS on a FACSAria II was used to sort CD4+ and CD8+ T cells, including the naive and memory subsets. On the study overall, not on this receptor specifically: Across 45 patients, recipient CMV seropositivity and CMV reactivation were highly associated with TRB clonality; PTCy diversity was similar to CNI/methotrexate controls. Donor-recipient similarity was low at 1-2 months but increased during the first year, and donor CD8+ memory clones often dominated later blood repertoires. The TRB repertoires of T cells infiltrating skin or GI tract showed only limited overlap with the TRB repertoires of T cells in blood.

Concerning this clone: This clone's antigen is unknown. The sample holds no much larger clone one base away, and base qualities are not on file.

The CDR3, cysteine through phenylalanine, is 14 amino acids long. Only the CDR3 portion is preserved as DNA: 42 bases, with reading frame beginning at the first base. V loses 8 bases at its end and J loses 0 bases; junction bases beyond the gene matches: 4. Per the germline V gene (reference sequence), MNHNY is the CDR1 and SVGAGI is the CDR2. TRB sequencing used genomic DNA with the immunoSEQ assay at survey resolution or the hsTCRB kit. Per the source publication's procedure: Initial read processing used immunoSEQ software, and repertoire analyses used the LymphoSeq R package. Clonality was computed as 1 minus normalized Shannon entropy, and a Gini coefficient was also calculated for each TRB dataset. To infer phenotypes in unsorted samples, TRB sequences from sorted subsets of the recipient or donor were mapped onto unsorted samples from the same recipient. The source is immuneACCESS, and TCRdb retained only in-frame sequences with V and J called. Part of the clones is not carried over; for the studies checked, unresolved V genes explain less than half of this, and the remainder is unexplained. V, J and clone size are those of that table, while D and trimming were read from the DNA. The sample contains roughly 4,100 clones, 65% to 85% of them found a single time. The ten largest clones take up 6.5% of the sample.

Sequenced here: CD4+ T cells sorted from blood, sampled approximately 35 weeks after a stem cell transplant with posttransplant cyclophosphamide. The sequence joins TRBV6-6 to TRBJ2-5, with TRBD1 identical over 9 junction bases. The sequence was collected from a young adult male patient who received an allogeneic stem cell transplant from a related donor, was CMV-positive, and had no GVHD. After a transplant, some of the T cells may come from the graft donor. The nucleotides read TGTGCCAGCCGGGACAGGGAGTACCAAGAGACCCAGTACTTC. Its translation is CASRDREYQETQYF.